The present T cell receptor beta chain was sequenced within a study of a mutant IDH1 vaccine in newly diagnosed glioma. Study-wide background: Prior therapy was radiotherapy, temozolomide, or both; most received both.

With 0 bases clipped from V and 3 bases from J, the junction kept 5 bases outside the gene matches. The CDR3 is 16 residues long. Germline values: CDR1 SGHRS, CDR2 YFSETQ. As for time point: baseline, week 1 (first vaccination visit). Documented treatment: pre-vaccination baseline after standard-of-care therapy. TCRdb's copy holds only in-frame clones and misses some; the assay was immunoSEQ multiplex PCR. Seen here are tens of thousands of clones, approximately 92% observed once, and the top ten hold over 15%. This TCR was recovered from a man aged 18 to 30 with glioma. Here the sequenced sample was PBMCs, taken from a glioma patient treated with radiotherapy, temozolomide or both. The chain is built from TRBV5-1 and TRBJ2-7; TRBD1 aligns across 11 bases. The CDR3 sequence: CASSLESGTGGYEQYF. CDR3 in DNA: TGCGCCAGCAGCTTGGAGAGCGGGACAGGGGGCTACGAGCAGTACTTC.